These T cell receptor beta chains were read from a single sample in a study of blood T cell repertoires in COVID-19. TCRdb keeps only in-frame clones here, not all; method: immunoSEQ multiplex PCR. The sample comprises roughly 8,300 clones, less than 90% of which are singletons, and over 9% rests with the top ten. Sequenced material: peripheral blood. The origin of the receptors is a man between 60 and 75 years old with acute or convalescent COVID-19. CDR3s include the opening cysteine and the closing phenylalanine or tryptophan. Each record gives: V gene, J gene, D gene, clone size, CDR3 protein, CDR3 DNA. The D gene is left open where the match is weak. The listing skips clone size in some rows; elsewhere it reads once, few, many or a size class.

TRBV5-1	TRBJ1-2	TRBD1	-	CASSAGGQANGYTF	TGCGCCAGCAGCGCGGGAGGACAGGCTAATGGCTACACCTTC
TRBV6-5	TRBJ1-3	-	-	CASSTSGSGNTIYF	TGTGCCAGCAGTACCTCAGGGTCGGGAAACACCATATATTTT
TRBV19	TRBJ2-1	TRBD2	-	CASREREAQSSYNEQFF	TGTGCCAGTAGAGAGCGGGAGGCCCAAAGCTCCTACAATGAGCAGTTCTTC
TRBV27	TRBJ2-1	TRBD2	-	CASSLGGLYNEQFF	TGTGCCAGCAGTTTAGGGGGACTATACAATGAGCAGTTCTTC
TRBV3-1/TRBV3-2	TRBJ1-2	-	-	CASSQVGQGITF	-
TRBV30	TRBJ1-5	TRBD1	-	CAWRYPGTGGAGSNQPQHF	TGTGCCTGGAGATACCCCGGGACAGGGGGCGCGGGAAGCAATCAGCCCCAGCATTTT
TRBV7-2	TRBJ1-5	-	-	CASSLVTQIRRNQPQHF	TGTGCCAGCAGCTTAGTAACCCAAATCCGGAGGAATCAGCCCCAGCATTTT
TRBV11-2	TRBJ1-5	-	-	CASSLDGAPGQPQHF	TGTGCCAGCAGCTTAGATGGGGCCCCAGGACAGCCCCAGCATTTT
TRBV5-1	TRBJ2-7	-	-	CASSFGREYEQYF	TGCGCCAGCAGCTTTGGCAGGGAATACGAGCAGTACTTC
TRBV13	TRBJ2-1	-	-	CASSSIRRDEQFF	TGTGCCAGCAGCTCCATCAGGAGGGACGAGCAGTTCTTC
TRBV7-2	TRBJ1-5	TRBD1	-	CASSLMGQVNQPQHF	TGTGCCAGCAGCTTAATGGGACAGGTCAATCAGCCCCAGCATTTT
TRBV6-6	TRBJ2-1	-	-	CASGPTRWNEQFF	TGTGCCAGTGGCCCGACGAGGTGGAACGAGCAGTTCTTC
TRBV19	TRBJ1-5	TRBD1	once	CASGTAGTGGNQPQHF	TGTGCCAGTGGAACTGCCGGGACAGGAGGCAATCAGCCCCAGCATTTT
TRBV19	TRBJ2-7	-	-	CASSPGHAYEQYF	TGTGCCAGTTCGCCAGGGCATGCCTACGAGCAGTACTTC
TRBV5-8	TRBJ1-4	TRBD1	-	CASSSGQGAFNEKLFF	TGTGCCAGCAGCTCCGGACAGGGCGCGTTTAATGAAAAACTGTTTTTT
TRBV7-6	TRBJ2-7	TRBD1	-	CASSPGQGGTYEQYF	TGTGCCAGCAGCCCCGGACAGGGGGGCACCTACGAGCAGTACTTC
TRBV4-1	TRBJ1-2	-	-	CASSQDPGGNYGYTF	TGCGCCAGCAGCCAAGATCCGGGGGGTAACTATGGCTACACCTTC
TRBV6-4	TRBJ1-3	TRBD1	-	CASSDSSRGRNTIYF	TGTGCCAGCAGTGACTCATCCAGGGGGAGAAACACCATATATTTT
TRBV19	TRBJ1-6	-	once	CASTFSGSPLHF	TGTGCCAGTACTTTCAGCGGCTCACCCCTCCACTTT
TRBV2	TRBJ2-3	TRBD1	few	CASRGDRGLTDTQYF	TGTGCCAGCAGGGGCGACAGGGGGCTCACAGATACGCAGTATTTT
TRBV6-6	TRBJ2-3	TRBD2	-	CASSRNVGGLAGGSDTQYF	TGTGCCAGCAGTCGCAACGTTGGGGGACTAGCGGGGGGATCAGATACGCAGTATTTT
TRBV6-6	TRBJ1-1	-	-	CASSYLGGTEAFF	TGTGCCAGCAGTTACTTGGGGGGCACTGAAGCTTTCTTT
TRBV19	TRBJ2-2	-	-	CASSSGANTGELFF	TGTGCCAGTAGTAGCGGCGCGAACACCGGGGAGCTGTTTTTT
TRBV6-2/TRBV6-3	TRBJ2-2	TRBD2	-	CASSYGSGSLTGELFF	TGTGCCAGCAGTTACGGTAGCGGGAGTTTAACCGGGGAGCTGTTTTTT
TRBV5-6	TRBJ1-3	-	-	CASSLSGAENTIYF	TGTGCCAGCAGCTTGTCAGGGGCCGAAAACACCATATATTTT
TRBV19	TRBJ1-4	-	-	CASSGRQDPPSGKLFF	TGTGCCAGTAGTGGGCGACAGGACCCACCCTCGGGAAAACTGTTTTTT
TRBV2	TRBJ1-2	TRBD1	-	CASLDGQVNYGYTF	TGTGCCAGCCTAGACGGACAGGTGAACTATGGCTACACCTTC
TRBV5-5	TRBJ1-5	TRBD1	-	CASSPKQGGNQPQHF	TGTGCCAGCAGCCCGAAGCAGGGGGGCAATCAGCCCCAGCATTTT
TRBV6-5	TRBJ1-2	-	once	CASSTGGRLNGYTF	TGTGCCAGCAGTACGGGGGGACGTCTAAACGGCTACACCTTC
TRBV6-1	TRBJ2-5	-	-	CASSDEGARETQYF	TGTGCCAGCAGTGATGAAGGGGCGCGGGAGACCCAGTACTTC
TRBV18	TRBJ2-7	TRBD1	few	CASSPDRGAVEQYF	TGTGCCAGCTCACCAGACAGGGGGGCTGTGGAGCAGTACTTC
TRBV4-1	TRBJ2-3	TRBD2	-	CASSQDPSGVTDTQYF	TGCGCCAGCAGCCAAGATCCTAGCGGGGTCACAGATACGCAGTATTTT